Below are 4 T cell receptor beta chains sequenced from a single sample in a study of patients and donors after allogeneic stem cell transplantation. TCRdb called the RT-PCR reads again in MiXCR, with one record for every CDR3 protein. The sample lists over 400,000 distinct CDR3 sequences, approximately 16% occurring once. What was sequenced was blood, either unsorted or a sorted T cell fraction (not recorded which). The receptors derive from a human donor who was either an allogeneic HSCT recipient or a stem cell or donor lymphocyte infusion donor (not recorded which). It is not recorded whose cells these are; they may come from a transplant donor.

This clonotype was seen more than once but under ten times. In nucleotides, the CDR3 is TGTGCCAGCAGCTTAAAACCCTTGGGGCTAGTCGTGGAGACCCAGTACTTC. Translated, it gives CASSLKPLGLVVETQYF. The V and J genes are TRBV5-5 and TRBJ2-5; maybe TRBD1 (5 bases). The CDR3 covers 17 residues. The V and J ends lost 2 bases and 5 bases respectively, with 22 bases between them. Germline-derived CDR1 and CDR2 are SGHKS and YYEKEE (reference sequence).

The V call is TRBV11-2, the J call TRBJ2-7, with a tentative D call TRBD2 (6 bases). V was pared by 0 bases and J by 5 bases, with 20 bases between. CDR1 is SGHAT and CDR2 is FQNNGV in the germline V gene. CDR3 length: 17 residues. This CDR3 reads CASSLDRPGSRHDEQYF. The CDR3 DNA reads as TGTGCCAGCAGCTTAGATCGTCCCGGGAGTAGGCACGACGAGCAGTACTTC.

This clonotype was seen a few times. The rearrangement links TRBV27 to TRBJ1-5; 9 nucleotides align to TRBD1. The length of the CDR3 is 15 residues. J lost 2 bases, V lost 10 bases, and 9 bases had no gene match. Germline V gene sequence: CDR1 MNHEY, CDR2 SMNVEV (reference sequence). CDR3 in amino acids: CATKEDRGRNQPQHF. The CDR3 DNA follows: TGTGCCACCAAAGAGGACAGGGGACGCAATCAGCCCCAGCATTTT.

Only a few counts were recorded for this clonotype. V and J are TRBV12-3 or TRBV12-4 and TRBJ1-2, with 7 positions matching TRBD1. This CDR3 contains 13 residues. V was clipped by 2 bases and J by 10 bases; unmatched bases: 7. The CDR3 DNA is TGTGCCAGCAGTTTAAAGGGGCAGGGGGTCTACACCTTC. Residues: CASSLKGQGVYTF.